This TCR beta chain was sequenced in a study of regulatory T cells in long-lasting Graves disease. Overall study findings and caveats: Preferential use of TRBV28, TRBJ1-2 and TRBJ2-5 was seen in persistent disease.

Relying on iRepertoire HTBI primers and Arm-PCR of CDR3 regions, the team built TCR beta libraries. One entry per CDR3 protein results from TCRdb running MiXCR on the multiplex PCR reads. The table shows a few hundred thousand distinct CDR3 sequences, with approximately 18% occurring only once. Per germline, CDR1 MDHEN and CDR2 SYDVKM. The CDR3 sequence is 12 residues long. Trimming shortened V by 5 bases and J by 5 bases, and 9 bases separated the two germline ends. As to time point: newly diagnosed GD, antithyroid drugs for less than 3 months. Isolated PBMC RNA provided the starting material for the TCR library. A volume of 8.5 to 10 milliliters of peripheral blood was collected in EDTA tubes. In its sample, this clonotype was seen many times. Its antigen is unidentified. Separately, the same data were catalogued under a study of T cells in Graves' hyperthyroidism and ophthalmopathy.

V gene TRBV28 combines with J gene TRBJ2-5; D unresolved. The sequencing here drew on peripheral blood mononuclear cells (PBMCs), taken at new diagnosis, from a patient treated with antithyroid drugs. The clonotype originates from a woman in her thirties with Graves disease. The CDR3 DNA is TGTGCCAGCAGTGTTGACTCGGAGACCCAGTACTTC. Its protein product is CASSVDSETQYF.